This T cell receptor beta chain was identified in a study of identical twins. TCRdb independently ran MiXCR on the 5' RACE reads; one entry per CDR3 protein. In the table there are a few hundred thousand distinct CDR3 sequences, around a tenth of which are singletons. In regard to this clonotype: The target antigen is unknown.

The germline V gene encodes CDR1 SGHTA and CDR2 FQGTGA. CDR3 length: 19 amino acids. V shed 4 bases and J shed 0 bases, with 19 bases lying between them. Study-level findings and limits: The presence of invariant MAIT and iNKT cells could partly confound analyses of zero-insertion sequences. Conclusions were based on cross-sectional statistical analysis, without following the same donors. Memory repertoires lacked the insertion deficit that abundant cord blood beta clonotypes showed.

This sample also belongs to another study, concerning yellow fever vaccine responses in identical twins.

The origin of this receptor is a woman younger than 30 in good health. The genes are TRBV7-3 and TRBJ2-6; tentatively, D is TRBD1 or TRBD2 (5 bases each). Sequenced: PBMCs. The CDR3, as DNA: TGTGCCAGCAGCTACGCAAGCCGGGACGGAAGCTCTGGGGCCAACGTCCTGACTTTC. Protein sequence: CASSYASRDGSSGANVLTF.